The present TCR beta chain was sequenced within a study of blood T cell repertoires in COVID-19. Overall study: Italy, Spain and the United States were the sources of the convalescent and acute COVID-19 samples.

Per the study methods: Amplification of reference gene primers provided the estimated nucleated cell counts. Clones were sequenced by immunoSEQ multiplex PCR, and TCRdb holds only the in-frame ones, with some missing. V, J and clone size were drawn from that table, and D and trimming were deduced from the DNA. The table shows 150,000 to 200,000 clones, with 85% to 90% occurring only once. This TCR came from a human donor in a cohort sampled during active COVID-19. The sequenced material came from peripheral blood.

This chain's CDR3 is CASSQGMRVSGANVLTF. The CDR3 coding sequence is TGTGCCAGCAGCCAAGGAATGCGGGTCTCTGGGGCCAACGTCCTGACTTTC. V and J are TRBV14 and TRBJ2-6, with a tentative D call TRBD2 (5 bases). The CDR3 has 17 amino acids. Trimming cost V 1 base and J 0 bases, with 10 bases left between them. Germline loops: CDR1 SGHDN, CDR2 FVKESK. Full variable domain (missing parts from reference TRBV14 and TRBJ2-6): EAGVTQFPSHSVIEKGQTVTLRCDPISGHDNLYWYRRVMGKEIKFLLHFVKESKQDESGMPNNRFLAERTGGTYSTLKVQPAELEDSGVYFCASSQGMRVSGANVLTFGAGSRLTVL.